The T cell receptor beta chain under discussion was sequenced for a study of T cell responses to AZD1222 COVID-19 vaccine. On the study more broadly: Pooled together were second doses at about 4 or about 12 weeks. Findings and limits, study-wide: Targets within unmutated variant regions were reportedly found for nearly half of spike-specific TCRs. The sample set comprised mostly white British donors with more females, and clonal diversity was possibly underestimated.

To note about this clone: The antigen is not known.

The assay was immunoSEQ multiplex PCR, and TCRdb's table has in-frame clones only and misses some. The table includes about 170,000 clones, 90% detected once. Germline V gene sequence: CDR1 MNHEY, CDR2 SVGAGI. The V and J ends lost 6 bases and 6 bases, in that order; junction bases with no gene match: 6. The CDR3 spans 14 residues. The chain combines TRBV6-5 with TRBJ2-2; 8 nucleotides line up with TRBD2. The clonotype was recovered from an adult in good health. The sequenced sample was peripheral blood, obtained on day 0 of AZD1222 vaccination. The CDR3 nucleotides are TGTGCCAGCAGGAGCGGGGGTGGCGCCGGGGAGCTGTTTTTT. Translating gives CASRSGGGAGELFF.